This T cell receptor beta chain is from a study of metastatic and nonmetastatic thyroid tumors. Until they underwent thyroid surgery, no patient had received any treatment. This clone has at least ten counts. TCRdb ran MiXCR on the PCR reads. The table has approximately 23,000 clones, 36% seen once. Germline V gene lookup returns CDR1 SQVTM and CDR2 ANQGSEA. This CDR3 region has 14 residues. V shed 6 bases and J 7 bases; nucleotides not matched to a gene: 10. The source is a male donor with papillary thyroid cancer or a benign thyroid nodule (not recorded which). Some clones in this sample may be carry-over from other donors' samples. The sequenced material came from blood. The chain combines TRBV29-1 with TRBJ2-1; 9 bases line up with TRBD2. CDR3 sequence reads: CSVPAGGPFNEQFF. The DNA for the CDR3 is TGCAGCGTCCCCGCGGGAGGGCCTTTTAATGAGCAGTTCTTC.